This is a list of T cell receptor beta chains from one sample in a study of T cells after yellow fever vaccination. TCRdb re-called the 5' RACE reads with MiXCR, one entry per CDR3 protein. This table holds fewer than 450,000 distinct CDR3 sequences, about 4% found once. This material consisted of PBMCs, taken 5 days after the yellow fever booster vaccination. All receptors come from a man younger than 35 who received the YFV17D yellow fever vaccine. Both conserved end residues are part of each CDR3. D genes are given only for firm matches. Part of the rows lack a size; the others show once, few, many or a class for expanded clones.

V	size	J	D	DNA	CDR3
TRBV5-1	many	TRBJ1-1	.	TGCGCCAGCAGACCAACAGGGAACACTGAAGCTTTCTTT	CASRPTGNTEAFF
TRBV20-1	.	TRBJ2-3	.	TGCAGTGCTAGGAGGGGGGGGGAAGATACGCAGTATTTT	CSARRGGEDTQYF
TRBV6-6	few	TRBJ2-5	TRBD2	TGTGCCAGCAGCCTGACTAGCGGGGAGGGTATGACCCAGTACTTC	CASSLTSGEGMTQYF
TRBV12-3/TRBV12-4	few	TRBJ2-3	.	TGTGCCAGCAGTTTTGAAGGAGGGGGGTTAGATACGCAGTATTTT	CASSFEGGGLDTQYF
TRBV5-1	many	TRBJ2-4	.	TGCGCCAGCAGCTTGGGGACAGCAAAAAACATTCAGTACTTC	CASSLGTAKNIQYF
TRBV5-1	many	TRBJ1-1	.	TGCGCCAGCAGCATCCGGGGCTGGTCTGAAGCTTTCTTT	CASSIRGWSEAFF
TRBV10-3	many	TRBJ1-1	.	TGTGCCATCAGTGAGACATATGAAGCTTTCTTT	CAISETYEAFF
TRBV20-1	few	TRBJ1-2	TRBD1	TGCAGTGCTAGAGATAGGGGACAGGGTTACTCTGGCTACACCTTC	CSARDRGQGYSGYTF
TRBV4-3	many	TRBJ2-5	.	TGCGCCAGCAGCCCCAGGGATGGAGAGACCCAGTACTTC	CASSPRDGETQYF
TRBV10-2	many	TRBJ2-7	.	TGCGCCAGCAAATTAGAGGCAGTGACTCGCTTC	CASKLEAVTRF
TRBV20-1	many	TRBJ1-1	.	TGCAGTGCTAGATGGGACTTGAACACTGAAGCTTTCTTT	CSARWDLNTEAFF
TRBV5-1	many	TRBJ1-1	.	TGCGCCAGCACTCAAGGGACGGGGAGCACTGAAGCTTTCTTT	CASTQGTGSTEAFF
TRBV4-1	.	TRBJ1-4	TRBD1	TGCGCCAGCAGCCAACCCGACAGGGCGCCTAATGAAAAACTGTTTTTT	CASSQPDRAPNEKLFF
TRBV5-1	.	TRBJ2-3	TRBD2	TGCGCCAGCAGCTTGCCTAGCGGGGCAGATACGCAGTATTTT	CASSLPSGADTQYF
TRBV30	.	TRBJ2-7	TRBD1	TGTGCCTGGACGGGACAGCGAGGCTCCTACGAGCAGTACTTC	CAWTGQRGSYEQYF
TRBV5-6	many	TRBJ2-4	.	TGTGCCAGCAGCGCGACAGGCCCCAGCGTGCGTATTCAGTACTTC	CASSATGPSVRIQYF
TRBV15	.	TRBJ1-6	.	TGTGCCACCAGCAGAGTAGGGGGACAATATAATTCACCCCTCCACTTT	CATSRVGGQYNSPLHF
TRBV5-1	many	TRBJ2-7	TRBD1	TGCGCCAGCAGCTATTCGCCGGGACAGGAGCAGTACTTC	CASSYSPGQEQYF
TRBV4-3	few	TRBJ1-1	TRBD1	TGCGCCAGCAGCCAAGACTTGACAGGGGCCGAAGCTTTCTTT	CASSQDLTGAEAFF
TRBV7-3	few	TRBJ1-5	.	TGTGCCAGCAGCCTGGAGGCCAATCAGCCCCAGCATTTT	CASSLEANQPQHF
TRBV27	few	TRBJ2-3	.	TGTGCCAGCAGTTTCGCAGGGAGTATCTCAGATACGCAGTATTTT	CASSFAGSISDTQYF
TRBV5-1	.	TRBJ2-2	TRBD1	TGCGCCAGCTCCTCGGGACAGGGTTACACCGGGGAGCTGTTTTTT	CASSSGQGYTGELFF
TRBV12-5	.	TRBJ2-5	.	TGTGCTAGTGGTTTGGGGCGAGGGGGGCAAGAGACCCAGTACTTC	CASGLGRGGQETQYF
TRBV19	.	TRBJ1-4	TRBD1	TGTGCCAGTAACCCAGGGGGCATTGAAAAACTGTTTTTT	CASNPGGIEKLFF
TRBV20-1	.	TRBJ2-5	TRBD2	TGCAGTGTCCGCAGCGGGAAAGAGACCCAGTACTTC	CSVRSGKETQYF
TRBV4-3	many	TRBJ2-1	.	TGCGCCAGCAGCCAGCGGCCGTGGACTACCTCCTACAATGAGCAGTTCTTC	CASSQRPWTTSYNEQFF
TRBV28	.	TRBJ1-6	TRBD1	TGTGCCAGCAGTTTATTACAGGGGGCCGGAAATTCACCCCTCCACTTT	CASSLLQGAGNSPLHF
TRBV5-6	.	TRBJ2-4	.	TGTGCCAGCAGCTGGGACCCCCAAAACATTCAGTACTTC	CASSWDPQNIQYF
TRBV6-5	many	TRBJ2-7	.	TGTGCCAGCAGTTACTCTAAGGGTTCGGGGCACTACGAGCAGTACTTC	CASSYSKGSGHYEQYF
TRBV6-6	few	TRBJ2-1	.	TGTGCCAGCAAAATCAACAATGAGCAGTTCTTC	CASKINNEQFF
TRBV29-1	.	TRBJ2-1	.	TGCAGCGTCAAGGGGGGGGTTGCCTCCTACAATGAGCAGTTCTTC	CSVKGGVASYNEQFF
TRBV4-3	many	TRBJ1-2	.	TGCGCCAGCAGTGAAGACGGTGGGGCTTTAAACGGCTACACCTTC	CASSEDGGALNGYTF
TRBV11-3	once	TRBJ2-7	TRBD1	TGTGCCAGCAGCCCCTCCTTTGAGACAGGGGCCTACGAGCAGTACTTC	CASSPSFETGAYEQYF
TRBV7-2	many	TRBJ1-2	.	TGTGCCAGCAGCTTACTCTATGGCTACACCTTC	CASSLLYGYTF
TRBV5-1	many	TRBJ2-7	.	TGCGCCAGCCGGGACGGAGCCTACGAGCAGTACTTC	CASRDGAYEQYF
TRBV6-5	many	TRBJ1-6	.	TGTGCCAGCCGCAGTTATAATTCACCCCTCCACTTT	CASRSYNSPLHF
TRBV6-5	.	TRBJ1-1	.	TGTGCCAGCAGTTCCCCGAGGGGAAAAGCTTTCTTT	CASSSPRGKAFF
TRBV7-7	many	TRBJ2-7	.	TGTGCCAGCAGCCCCTCGGCGGATTACGAGCAGTACTTC	CASSPSADYEQYF
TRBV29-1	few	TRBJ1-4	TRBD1	TGCAGCGTCGGGACAGGGGCAACTAATGAAAAACTGTTTTTT	CSVGTGATNEKLFF
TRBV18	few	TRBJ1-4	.	TGTGCCAGCTCCTACTGGACAGCTGAAAAACTGTTTTTT	CASSYWTAEKLFF
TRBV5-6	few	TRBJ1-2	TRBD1	TGTGCCAGCAGCGAGGGACAGCTAAACTATGGCTACACCTTC	CASSEGQLNYGYTF
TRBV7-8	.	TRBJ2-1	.	TGTGCCAGCAGCTTAGAGAACAGTGAGCAGTTCTTC	CASSLENSEQFF
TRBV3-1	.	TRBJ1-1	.	TGTGCCAGCAGCCAAGGAGGTCCCGTCGGCACTGAAGCTTTCTTT	CASSQGGPVGTEAFF
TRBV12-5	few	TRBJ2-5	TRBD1	TGTGCTAGTGGTTTTCTCCCCCTCACACTCCTCGACAGGGTAGAGACCCAGTACTTC	CASGFLPLTLLDRVETQYF
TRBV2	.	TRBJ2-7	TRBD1	TGTGCCAGCAGTGAACAGGGGGCCACCTACGAGCAGTACTTC	CASSEQGATYEQYF
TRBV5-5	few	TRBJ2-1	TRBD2	TGTGCCAGCAGCTCCACTGGGACTAGCGGGGCCAATGAGCAGTTCTTC	CASSSTGTSGANEQFF
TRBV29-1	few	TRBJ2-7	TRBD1	TGCAGCGTTGAACAGGGGGCGCGCGGCGAGCAGTACTTC	CSVEQGARGEQYF
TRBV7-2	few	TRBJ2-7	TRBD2	TGTGCCAGCAGCTTAGATGGGACTAACGACTACGAGCAGTACTTC	CASSLDGTNDYEQYF
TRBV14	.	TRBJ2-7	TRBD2	TGTGCCAGCAGCCAGACGGGACTAGCGGGGTTTCAGCAGTACTTC	CASSQTGLAGFQQYF
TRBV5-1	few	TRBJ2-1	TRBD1	TGCGCCAGCAGCTTGTGGGACAGGGTGGGTGAGCAGTTCTTC	CASSLWDRVGEQFF
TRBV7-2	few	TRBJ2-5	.	TGTGCCAGCAGCTCCACGCGTATTGGTCAGACCCAGTACTTC	CASSSTRIGQTQYF
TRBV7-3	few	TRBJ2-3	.	TGTGCCAGCAGCGAGGGGCCCGGGGGAACAGATACGCAGTATTTT	CASSEGPGGTDTQYF